This is a list of T cell receptor beta chains from one sample in a study of blood T cell repertoires in COVID-19. The protocol was immunoSEQ multiplex PCR, while the TCRdb copy is restricted to in-frame clones and leaves out a portion. The repertoire holds some 150,000 clones, with roughly 80% as singletons. The sequenced sample consisted of PBMCs or T cells enriched from blood (not recorded which). These receptors were obtained from a woman aged 18-30 years who had been exposed to COVID-19. CDR3s include the opening cysteine and the closing phenylalanine or tryptophan. Each record gives: clone size, D gene, V gene, J gene, CDR3 DNA, CDR3 protein. A D gene is named only where the DNA matches it firmly. The size field is filled for only some rows; it gives once, few, many or a size class.

abundance: NA; d_gene: TRBD1; v_gene: TRBV11-3; j_gene: TRBJ2-5; CDR3nt: TGTGCCAGCAGCTTGGGGGTTGGGACAGTAAAAGAGACCCAGTACTTC; CDR3aa: CASSLGVGTVKETQYF
abundance: few; d_gene: NA; v_gene: TRBV28; j_gene: TRBJ1-4; CDR3nt: TGTGCCAGCAGTTACGGGACTCTACTTCTTAATGAAAAACTGTTTTTT; CDR3aa: CASSYGTLLLNEKLFF
abundance: NA; d_gene: TRBD1; v_gene: TRBV11-2; j_gene: TRBJ1-2; CDR3nt: TGTGCCAGCAGCGTACCGGGACAGGGGGTCGATGGCTACACCTTC; CDR3aa: CASSVPGQGVDGYTF
abundance: NA; d_gene: NA; v_gene: TRBV28; j_gene: TRBJ1-5; CDR3nt: TGTGCCAGCAGTGGAGGGGAACAGCCCCAGCATTTT; CDR3aa: CASSGGEQPQHF
abundance: NA; d_gene: TRBD2; v_gene: TRBV9; j_gene: TRBJ2-1; CDR3nt: TGTGCCAGCAGCGTAGTGTCGCTAGCGGGGTACAATGAGCAGTTCTTC; CDR3aa: CASSVVSLAGYNEQFF
abundance: few; d_gene: NA; v_gene: TRBV2; j_gene: TRBJ1-2; CDR3nt: TGTGCCAGCATTCTGAGGTTCGGCTATGGCTACACCTTC; CDR3aa: CASILRFGYGYTF
abundance: NA; d_gene: NA; v_gene: TRBV24-1; j_gene: TRBJ2-3; CDR3nt: TGTGCCACCAGTGAGGCGGGATTCATCACAGATACGCAGTATTTT; CDR3aa: CATSEAGFITDTQYF
abundance: NA; d_gene: NA; v_gene: TRBV5-6; j_gene: TRBJ1-2; CDR3nt: TGTGCCAGCAGTGACACGGAGGATTATGGCTACACCTTC; CDR3aa: CASSDTEDYGYTF
abundance: NA; d_gene: TRBD2; v_gene: TRBV6-5; j_gene: TRBJ2-1; CDR3nt: TGTGCCAGCGGCAAAGGGTGGAGCGGGGGACATGAGCAGTTCTTC; CDR3aa: CASGKGWSGGHEQFF
abundance: NA; d_gene: NA; v_gene: TRBV6-5; j_gene: TRBJ1-5; CDR3nt: TGTGCCAGCAGTTACTCGACGAACGGGCAGCCCCAGCATTTT; CDR3aa: CASSYSTNGQPQHF
abundance: NA; d_gene: NA; v_gene: TRBV18; j_gene: TRBJ2-1; CDR3nt: TGTGCCAGCTCACCACCTTCAGGTGCGAAAAATGAGCAGTTCTTC; CDR3aa: CASSPPSGAKNEQFF
abundance: NA; d_gene: TRBD2; v_gene: TRBV2; j_gene: TRBJ2-1; CDR3nt: TGTGCCAGCCTACGGGAGGCTTCCTACAATGAGCAGTTCTTC; CDR3aa: CASLREASYNEQFF
abundance: NA; d_gene: NA; v_gene: TRBV6-2/TRBV6-3; j_gene: TRBJ1-4; CDR3nt: TGTGCCAGCAGCCTTAGTTGGACTCCGGGAGATGAAAAACTGTTTTTT; CDR3aa: CASSLSWTPGDEKLFF
abundance: NA; d_gene: NA; v_gene: TRBV11-1; j_gene: TRBJ1-2; CDR3nt: TGTGCCAGCCGGGGAGAAGCTCGGTATGGCTACACCTTC; CDR3aa: CASRGEARYGYTF
abundance: NA; d_gene: NA; v_gene: TRBV5-4; j_gene: TRBJ2-5; CDR3nt: TGTGCCAGCAGCTTGGGGACAGAAGAGACCCAGTACTTC; CDR3aa: CASSLGTEETQYF
abundance: NA; d_gene: TRBD1; v_gene: TRBV5-1; j_gene: TRBJ1-5; CDR3nt: TGCGCCAGCAGCCCGACAGGGGGCTCGTTTCAGCCCCAGCATTTT; CDR3aa: CASSPTGGSFQPQHF
abundance: NA; d_gene: TRBD1; v_gene: TRBV4-2; j_gene: TRBJ1-5; CDR3nt: TGTGCCAGCAGCAGGGGGCGAAATCAGCCCCAGCATTTT; CDR3aa: CASSRGRNQPQHF
abundance: NA; d_gene: TRBD1; v_gene: TRBV9; j_gene: TRBJ1-2; CDR3nt: TGTGCCAGCAGCCCCAGTTACAGGGGGCATGGCTACACCTTC; CDR3aa: CASSPSYRGHGYTF
abundance: NA; d_gene: NA; v_gene: TRBV2; j_gene: TRBJ1-3; CDR3nt: TGTGCCAGCAGAGCCACGGGACACCAAACTGGTACCATATATTTT; CDR3aa: CASRATGHQTGTIYF
abundance: NA; d_gene: NA; v_gene: TRBV9; j_gene: TRBJ1-2; CDR3nt: TGTGCCAGCAGCCCGCGGGATGTCTATGGCTACACCTTC; CDR3aa: CASSPRDVYGYTF
abundance: NA; d_gene: NA; v_gene: TRBV12-5; j_gene: TRBJ1-4; CDR3nt: TGTGCTAGTGGTTTGGATGACAGGAGTTATGAAAAACTGTTTTTT; CDR3aa: CASGLDDRSYEKLFF
abundance: NA; d_gene: NA; v_gene: TRBV7-2; j_gene: TRBJ2-5; CDR3nt: TGTGCCAGCAGCTTAGTTACTAGTCCTTGGACCCAGTACTTC; CDR3aa: CASSLVTSPWTQYF
abundance: few; d_gene: TRBD2; v_gene: TRBV30; j_gene: TRBJ2-3; CDR3nt: TGTGCCTGGAGTGTACATGCTAGCGGGAGTCTGGTGACGCAGTATTTT; CDR3aa: CAWSVHASGSLVTQYF